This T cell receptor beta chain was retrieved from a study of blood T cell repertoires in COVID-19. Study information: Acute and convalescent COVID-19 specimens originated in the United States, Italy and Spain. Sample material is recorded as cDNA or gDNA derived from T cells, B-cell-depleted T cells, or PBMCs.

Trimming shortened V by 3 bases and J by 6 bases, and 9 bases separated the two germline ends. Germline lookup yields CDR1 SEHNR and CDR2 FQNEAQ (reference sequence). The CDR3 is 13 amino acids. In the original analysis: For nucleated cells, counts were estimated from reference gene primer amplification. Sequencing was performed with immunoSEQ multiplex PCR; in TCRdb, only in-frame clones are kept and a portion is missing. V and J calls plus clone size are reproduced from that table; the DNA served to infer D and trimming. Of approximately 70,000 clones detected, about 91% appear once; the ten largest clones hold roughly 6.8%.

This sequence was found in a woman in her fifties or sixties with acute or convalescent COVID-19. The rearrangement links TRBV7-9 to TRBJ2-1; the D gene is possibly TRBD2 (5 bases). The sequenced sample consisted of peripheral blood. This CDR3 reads CASSLVASNEQFF. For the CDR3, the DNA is TGTGCCAGCAGCTTGGTAGCGAGCAATGAGCAGTTCTTC. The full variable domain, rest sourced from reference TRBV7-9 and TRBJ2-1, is DTGVSQNPRHKITKRGQNVTFRCDPISEHNRLYWYRQTLGQGPEFLTYFQNEAQLEKSRLLSDRFSAERPKGSFSTLEIQRTEQGDSAMYLCASSLVASNEQFFGPGTRLTVL.